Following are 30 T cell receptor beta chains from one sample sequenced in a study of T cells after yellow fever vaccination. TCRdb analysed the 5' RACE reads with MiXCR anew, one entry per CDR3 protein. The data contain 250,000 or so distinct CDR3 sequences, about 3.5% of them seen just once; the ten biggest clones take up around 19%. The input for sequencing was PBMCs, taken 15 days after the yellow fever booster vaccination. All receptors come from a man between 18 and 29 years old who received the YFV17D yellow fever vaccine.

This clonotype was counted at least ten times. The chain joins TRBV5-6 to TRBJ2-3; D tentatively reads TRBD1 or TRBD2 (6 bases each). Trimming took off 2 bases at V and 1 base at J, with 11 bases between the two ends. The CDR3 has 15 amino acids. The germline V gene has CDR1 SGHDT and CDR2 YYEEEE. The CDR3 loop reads CASSFGGWGTDTQYF. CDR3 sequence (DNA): TGTGCCAGCAGCTTCGGGGGCTGGGGCACAGATACGCAGTATTTT.

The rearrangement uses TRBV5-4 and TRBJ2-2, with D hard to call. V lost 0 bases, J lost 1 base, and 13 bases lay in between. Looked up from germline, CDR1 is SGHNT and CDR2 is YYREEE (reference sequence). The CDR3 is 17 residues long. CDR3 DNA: TGTGCCAGCAGCTTGGTGATGGGGTCTCTGAACACCGGGGAGCTGTTTTTT. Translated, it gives CASSLVMGSLNTGELFF.

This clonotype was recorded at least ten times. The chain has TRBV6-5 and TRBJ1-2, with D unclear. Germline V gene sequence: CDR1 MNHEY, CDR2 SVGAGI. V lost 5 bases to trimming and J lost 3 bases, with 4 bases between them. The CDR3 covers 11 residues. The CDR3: CASSNYYGYTF. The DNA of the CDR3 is TGTGCCAGCAGTAACTACTATGGCTACACCTTC.

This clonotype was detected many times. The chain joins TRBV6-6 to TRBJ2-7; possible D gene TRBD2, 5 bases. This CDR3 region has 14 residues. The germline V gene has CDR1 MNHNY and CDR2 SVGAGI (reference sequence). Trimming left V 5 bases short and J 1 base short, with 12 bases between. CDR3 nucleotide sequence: TGTGCCAGCAGTACCGGGGAAAGGTCCTACGAGCAGTACGTC. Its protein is CASSTGERSYEQYV.

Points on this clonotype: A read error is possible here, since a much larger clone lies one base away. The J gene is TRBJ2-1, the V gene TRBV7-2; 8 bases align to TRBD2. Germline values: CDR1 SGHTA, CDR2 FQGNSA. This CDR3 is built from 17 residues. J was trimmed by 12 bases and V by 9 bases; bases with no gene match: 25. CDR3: CARSLMTVTRRGVGQFF. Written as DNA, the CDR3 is TGTGCCAGGAGCCTGATGACCGTGACTAGGCGGGGGGTTGGGCAGTTCTTC.

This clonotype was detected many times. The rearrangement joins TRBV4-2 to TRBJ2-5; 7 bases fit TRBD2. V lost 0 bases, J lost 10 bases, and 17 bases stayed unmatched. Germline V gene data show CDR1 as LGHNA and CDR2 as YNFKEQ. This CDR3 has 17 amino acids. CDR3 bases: TGTGCCAGCAGCCAAGATTTTGGCGGGGGTCCCCGGGGGAGCCAGTACTTC. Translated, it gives CASSQDFGGGPRGSQYF.

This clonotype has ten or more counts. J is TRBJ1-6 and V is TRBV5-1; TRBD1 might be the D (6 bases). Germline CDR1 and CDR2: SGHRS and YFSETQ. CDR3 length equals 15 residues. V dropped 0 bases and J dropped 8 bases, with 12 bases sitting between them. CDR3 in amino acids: CASSLEQGPYSPLHF. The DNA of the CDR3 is TGCGCCAGCAGCTTGGAGCAGGGGCCCTATTCACCCCTCCACTTT.

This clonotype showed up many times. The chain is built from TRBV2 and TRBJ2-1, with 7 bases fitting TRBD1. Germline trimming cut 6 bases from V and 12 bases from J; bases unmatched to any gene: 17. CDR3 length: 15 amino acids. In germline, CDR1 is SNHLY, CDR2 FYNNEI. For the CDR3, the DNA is TGTGCCAGCAGGCGGACCGGGACAGTGCCCGTGGGGCAGTTCTTC. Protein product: CASRRTGTVPVGQFF.

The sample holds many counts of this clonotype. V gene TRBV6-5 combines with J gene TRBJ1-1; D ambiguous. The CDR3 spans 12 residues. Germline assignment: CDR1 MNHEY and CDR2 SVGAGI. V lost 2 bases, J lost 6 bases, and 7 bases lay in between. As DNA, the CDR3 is TGTGCCAGCAGTTACGGAGTTTCTGAAGCTTTCTTT. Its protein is CASSYGVSEAFF.

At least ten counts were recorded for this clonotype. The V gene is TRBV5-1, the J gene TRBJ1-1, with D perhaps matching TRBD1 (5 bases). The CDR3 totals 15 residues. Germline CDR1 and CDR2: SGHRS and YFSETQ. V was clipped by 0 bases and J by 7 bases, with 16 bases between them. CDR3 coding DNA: TGCGCCAGCAGCTTGGGCAGGGCCTCTGTACTTGAAGCTTTCTTT. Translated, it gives CASSLGRASVLEAFF.

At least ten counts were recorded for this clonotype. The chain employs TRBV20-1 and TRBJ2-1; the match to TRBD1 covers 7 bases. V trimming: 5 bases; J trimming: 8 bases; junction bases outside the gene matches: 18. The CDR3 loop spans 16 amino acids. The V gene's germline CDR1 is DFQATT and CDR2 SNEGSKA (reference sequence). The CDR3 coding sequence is TGCAGTGCTTCGGGCCCGGGACAGAGGGGTTTAGATGAGCAGTTCTTC. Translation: CSASGPGQRGLDEQFF.

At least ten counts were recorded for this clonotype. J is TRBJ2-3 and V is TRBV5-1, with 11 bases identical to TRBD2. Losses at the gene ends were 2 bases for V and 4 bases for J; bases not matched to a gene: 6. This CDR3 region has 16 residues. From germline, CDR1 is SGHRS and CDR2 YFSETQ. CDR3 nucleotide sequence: TGCGCCAGCAGCTTATCACTAGCGGGGGTCGCAGATACGCAGTATTTT. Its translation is CASSLSLAGVADTQYF.

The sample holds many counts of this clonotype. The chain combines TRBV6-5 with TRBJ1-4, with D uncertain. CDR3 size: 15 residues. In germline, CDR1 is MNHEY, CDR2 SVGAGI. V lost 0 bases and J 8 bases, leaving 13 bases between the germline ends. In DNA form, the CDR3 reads TGTGCCAGCAGTTACTCGGGCCATGAAGGGGAAAAACTGTTTTTT. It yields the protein CASSYSGHEGEKLFF.

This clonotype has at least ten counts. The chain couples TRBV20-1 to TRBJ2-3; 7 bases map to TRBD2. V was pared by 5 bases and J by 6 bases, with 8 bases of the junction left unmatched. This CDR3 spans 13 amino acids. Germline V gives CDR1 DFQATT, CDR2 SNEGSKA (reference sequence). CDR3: CSARAAGVDTQYF. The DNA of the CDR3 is TGCAGTGCTCGGGCGGCGGGGGTGGATACGCAGTATTTT.

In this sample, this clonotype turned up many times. In nucleotides, the CDR3 is TGTGCCAGCAGCCATCTGGGGCAGAACACCGGGGAGCTGTTTTTT. This sequence encodes CASSHLGQNTGELFF. This rearrangement joins TRBV4-2 to TRBJ2-2; a weak D match, TRBD1 (5 bases). The CDR3 has 15 residues. V was cut by 3 bases and J by 1 base, with 9 bases left in between. Germline-derived CDR1 and CDR2 are LGHNA and YNFKEQ.

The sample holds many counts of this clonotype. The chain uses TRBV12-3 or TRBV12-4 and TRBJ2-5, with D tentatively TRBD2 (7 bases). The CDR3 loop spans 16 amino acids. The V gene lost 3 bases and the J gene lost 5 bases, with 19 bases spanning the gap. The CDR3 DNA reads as TGTGCCAGCAGTTTCGTGGGTGGGGGGGCCTTTGAGACCCAGTACTTC. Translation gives CASSFVGGGAFETQYF.

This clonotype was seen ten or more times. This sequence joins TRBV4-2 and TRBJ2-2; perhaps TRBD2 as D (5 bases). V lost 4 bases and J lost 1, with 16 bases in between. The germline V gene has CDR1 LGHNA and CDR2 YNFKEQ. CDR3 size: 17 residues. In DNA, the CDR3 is TGTGCCAGCAGCCGGATTCTGAATAGCGAGAACACCGGGGAGCTGTTTTTT. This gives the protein CASSRILNSENTGELFF.

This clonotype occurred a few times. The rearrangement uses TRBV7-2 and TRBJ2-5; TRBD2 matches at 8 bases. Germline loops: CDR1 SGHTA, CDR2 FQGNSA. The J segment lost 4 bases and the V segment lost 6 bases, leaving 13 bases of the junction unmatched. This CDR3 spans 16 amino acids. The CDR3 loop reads CASSRGGLAGLETQYF. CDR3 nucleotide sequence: TGTGCCAGCAGTCGCGGCGGACTAGCCGGTTTAGAGACCCAGTACTTC.

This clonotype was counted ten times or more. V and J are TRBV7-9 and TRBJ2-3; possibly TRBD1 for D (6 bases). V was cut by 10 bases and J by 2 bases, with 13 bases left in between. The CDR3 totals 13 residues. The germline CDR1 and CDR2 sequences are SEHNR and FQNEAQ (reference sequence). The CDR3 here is CATKTGPTDTQYF. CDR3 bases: TGTGCCACCAAGACAGGTCCCACAGATACGCAGTATTTT.

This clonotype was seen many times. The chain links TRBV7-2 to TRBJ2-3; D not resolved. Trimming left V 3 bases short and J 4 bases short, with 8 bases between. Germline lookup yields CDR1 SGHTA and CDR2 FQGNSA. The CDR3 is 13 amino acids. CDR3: CASSFSKADTQYF. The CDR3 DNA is TGTGCCAGCAGCTTTAGCAAGGCAGATACGCAGTATTTT.

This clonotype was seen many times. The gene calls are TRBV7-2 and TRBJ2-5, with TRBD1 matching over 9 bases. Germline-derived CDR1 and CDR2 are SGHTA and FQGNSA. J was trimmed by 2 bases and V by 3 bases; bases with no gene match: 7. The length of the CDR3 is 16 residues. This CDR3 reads CASSLGQGQGQETQYF. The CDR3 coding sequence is TGTGCCAGCAGCTTGGGCCAGGGACAGGGACAAGAGACCCAGTACTTC.

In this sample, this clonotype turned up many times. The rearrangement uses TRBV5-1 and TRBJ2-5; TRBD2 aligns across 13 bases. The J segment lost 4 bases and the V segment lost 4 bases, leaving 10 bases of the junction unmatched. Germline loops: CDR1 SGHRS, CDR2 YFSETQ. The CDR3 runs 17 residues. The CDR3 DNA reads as TGCGCCAGCAGCCGAGGACAGGGACTAGCGGGGTTAGAGACCCAGTACTTC. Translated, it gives CASSRGQGLAGLETQYF.

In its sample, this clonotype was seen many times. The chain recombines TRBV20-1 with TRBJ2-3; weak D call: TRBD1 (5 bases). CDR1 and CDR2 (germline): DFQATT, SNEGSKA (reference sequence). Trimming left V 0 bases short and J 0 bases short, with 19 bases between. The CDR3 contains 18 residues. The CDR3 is CSARDLAGHGTSTDTQYF. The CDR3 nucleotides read TGCAGTGCTAGAGATCTCGCAGGACACGGAACTAGCACAGATACGCAGTATTTT.

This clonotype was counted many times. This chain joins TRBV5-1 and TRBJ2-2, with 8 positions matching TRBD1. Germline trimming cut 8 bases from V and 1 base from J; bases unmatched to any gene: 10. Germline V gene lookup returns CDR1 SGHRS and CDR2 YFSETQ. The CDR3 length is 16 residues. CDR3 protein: CASIQDRVENTGELFF. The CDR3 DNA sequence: TGCGCCAGTATTCAGGACAGGGTGGAGAACACCGGGGAGCTGTTTTTT.

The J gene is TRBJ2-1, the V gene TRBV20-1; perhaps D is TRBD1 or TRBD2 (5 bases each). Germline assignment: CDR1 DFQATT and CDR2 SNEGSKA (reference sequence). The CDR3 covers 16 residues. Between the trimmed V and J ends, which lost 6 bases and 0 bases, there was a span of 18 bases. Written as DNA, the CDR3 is TGCAGTGCCCCCCGGCCGGGGCGAATCTCCTACAATGAGCAGTTCTTC. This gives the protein CSAPRPGRISYNEQFF.

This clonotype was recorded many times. Here the CDR3 reads CSVLLPPGSDTQYF. CDR3 in DNA: TGCAGCGTTCTCTTGCCTCCCGGATCAGATACGCAGTATTTT. The chain carries TRBV29-1 and TRBJ2-3; D is ambiguous. Germline loops: CDR1 SQVTM, CDR2 ANQGSEA. CDR3 length equals 14 residues. V gave up 5 bases and J gave up 4 bases, with 16 bases separating them.

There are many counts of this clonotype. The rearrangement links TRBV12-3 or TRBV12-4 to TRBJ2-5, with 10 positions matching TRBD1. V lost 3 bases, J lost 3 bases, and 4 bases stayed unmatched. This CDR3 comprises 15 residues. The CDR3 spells CASSFRTGGKETQYF. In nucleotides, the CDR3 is TGTGCCAGCAGTTTCCGGACAGGGGGTAAAGAGACCCAGTACTTC.

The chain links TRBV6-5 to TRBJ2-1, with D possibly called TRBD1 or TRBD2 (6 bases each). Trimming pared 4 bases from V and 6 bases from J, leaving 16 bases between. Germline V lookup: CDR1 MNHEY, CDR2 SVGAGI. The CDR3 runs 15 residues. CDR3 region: CASSWGASRANEQFF. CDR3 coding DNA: TGTGCCAGCAGTTGGGGGGCCTCCCGGGCCAATGAGCAGTTCTTC.

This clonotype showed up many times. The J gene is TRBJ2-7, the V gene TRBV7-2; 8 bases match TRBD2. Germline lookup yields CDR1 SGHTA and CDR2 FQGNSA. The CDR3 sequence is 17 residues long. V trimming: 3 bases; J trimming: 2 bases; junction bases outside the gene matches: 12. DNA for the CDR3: TGTGCCAGCAGCTTCTCTTCCCTTAGCGGGGATGCCTACGAGCAGTACTTC. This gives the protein CASSFSSLSGDAYEQYF.

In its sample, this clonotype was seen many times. CDR3 residues: CASSLIAGANTGELFF. As DNA, the CDR3 is TGCGCCAGCAGCTTAATCGCAGGAGCGAACACCGGGGAGCTGTTTTTT. The rearrangement joins TRBV5-1 to TRBJ2-2, with unresolved D. The CDR3 runs 16 residues. V lost 2 bases and J lost 0, with 11 bases in between. Germline V gene data show CDR1 as SGHRS and CDR2 as YFSETQ.